This record concerns one TCR beta chain sequence. The germline CDR1 and CDR2 sequences are SGHRS and YFSETQ. The CDR3 loop spans 13 amino acids. V was shortened by 4 bases and J by 1 base, with 8 bases between the two germline ends. The data were taken from a study of blood T cell repertoires in COVID-19. Turning to the study itself: Some COVID-19 samples were acute and others convalescent; all came from the United States, Italy and Spain. Sources were T cells, B-cell-depleted T cells, or PBMCs; the material itself was cDNA or gDNA.

Sequenced by immunoSEQ multiplex PCR; TCRdb stores in-frame clones only, minus some. Here the sample spans 25,000 or so clones, about 90% being singletons. The gene calls are TRBV5-1 and TRBJ2-5, with no clear D. This clonotype originated in a man aged 65-85 years in a cohort sampled during active COVID-19. The material sequenced was peripheral blood. In DNA, the CDR3 is TGCGCCAGCAGCCCGTACAGCCAAGAGACCCAGTACTTC. Translating gives CASSPYSQETQYF.